One TCR beta chain is described in this entry. A Seattle source enrolled patients during active infection and followed them longitudinally. This specimen belongs to a study of blood T cell repertoires in COVID-19. Turning to the study itself: Donors in the United States, Italy and Spain gave samples during acute or convalescent COVID-19. Sources were T cells, B-cell-depleted T cells, or PBMCs; the material itself was cDNA or gDNA.

The method was immunoSEQ multiplex PCR; TCRdb's version includes in-frame clones alone and lacks a portion of them. The table has tens of thousands of clones, roughly four fifths seen once; the top ten hold 11%. The receptor's source is a man aged 80 or over with COVID-19, enrolled during active disease. The specimen was peripheral blood.

The CDR3 here is CAWRGTGSHTEAFF. In DNA form, the CDR3 reads TGTGCCTGGAGAGGGACAGGGTCACACACTGAAGCTTTCTTT. The gene calls are TRBV30 and TRBJ1-1; TRBD1 agrees at 9 bases. V dropped 3 bases and J dropped 3; count of bases not matched to a gene: 5. Germline CDR1 GTSNPN, CDR2 SVGIG (reference sequence). The CDR3 runs 14 residues.